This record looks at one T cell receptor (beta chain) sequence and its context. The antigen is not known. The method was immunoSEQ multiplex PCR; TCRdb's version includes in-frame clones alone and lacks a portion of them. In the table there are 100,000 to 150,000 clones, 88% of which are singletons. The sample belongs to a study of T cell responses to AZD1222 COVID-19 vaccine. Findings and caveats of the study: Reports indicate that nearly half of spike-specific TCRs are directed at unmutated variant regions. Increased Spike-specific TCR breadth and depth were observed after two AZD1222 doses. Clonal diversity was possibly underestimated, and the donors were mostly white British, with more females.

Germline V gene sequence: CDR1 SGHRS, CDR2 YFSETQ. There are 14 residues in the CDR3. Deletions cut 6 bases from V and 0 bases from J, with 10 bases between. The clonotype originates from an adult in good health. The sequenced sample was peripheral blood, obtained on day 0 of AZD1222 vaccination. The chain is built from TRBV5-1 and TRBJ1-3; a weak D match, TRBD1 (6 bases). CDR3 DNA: TGCGCCAGCACTACAGGGAGCTCTGGAAACACCATATATTTT. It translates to CASTTGSSGNTIYF.